The 16 T cell receptor beta chains in this list originate from one sample, sequenced in a study of technical replicates of blood from a handful of donors (dated by TCRdb to between 2016 and 2019). Libraries were prepared through the immunoSEQ multiplex PCR assay. TCRdb mirrors the immuneACCESS table, restricted to in-frame sequences. Some clones are absent from its copies; in checked studies, under half trace to an unresolved V gene, and the reason for the others is unknown. This sample has 90,000 to 100,000 clones in its table, and almost 96% of those were observed once. In total, the top ten clones hold about 0.21% of the sample. Source material: T cells isolated from PBMCs. The source of these receptors is a human donor in good health.

The chain joins TRBV28 to TRBJ2-2; a weak D match, TRBD1 (5 bases). Trimming removed 6 bases at V and 3 bases at J, with 14 bases between. Germline-derived CDR1 and CDR2 are MDHEN and SYDVKM. The CDR3 covers 15 residues. The CDR3, as DNA: TGTGCCAGCAGGCCCCCAGGGCTCCACACCGGGGAGCTGTTTTTT. This encodes CASRPPGLHTGELFF. Together with reference TRBV28 and TRBJ2-2, the CDR3 gives the full variable domain: DVKVTQSSRYLVKRTGEKVFLECVQDMDHENMFWYRQDPGLGLRLIYFSYDVKMKEKGDIPEGYSVSREKKERFSLILESASTNQTSMYLCASRPPGLHTGELFFGEGSRLTVL.

The rearrangement uses TRBV27 and TRBJ1-5, with a possible D match to TRBD1 (5 bases). The germline CDR1 and CDR2 sequences are MNHEY and SMNVEV (reference sequence). V dropped 4 bases and J dropped 6 bases, with 10 bases sitting between them. The CDR3 is 13 residues long. The CDR3, as DNA: TGTGCCAGCAGTTCAGAAAGGGGTCAGCCCCAGCATTTT. Its protein product is CASSSERGQPQHF.

The gene calls are TRBV29-1 and TRBJ2-2, with 7 bases lining up with TRBD2. Germline assignment: CDR1 SQVTM and CDR2 ANQGSEA. The CDR3 covers 14 residues. The trim removed 4 bases at V and 6 bases at J, leaving 8 bases unmatched. Here the CDR3 DNA reads TGCAGCGTTGGGACTAGTGTGCGGTCCGGGGAGCTGTTTTTT. This translates into CSVGTSVRSGELFF.

V is TRBV5-5 and J is TRBJ2-1; 8 nucleotides align to TRBD1. The ends lost 2 bases at V and 7 bases at J; junction bases unmatched: 8. The germline V gene encodes CDR1 SGHKS and CDR2 YYEKEE (reference sequence). The CDR3 is made up of 15 amino acids. Here the CDR3 DNA reads TGTGCCAGCAGCTTATTCCAGGGGGCGGATAATGAGCAGTTCTTC. Encoded protein: CASSLFQGADNEQFF.

The chain couples TRBV9 to TRBJ1-1, with D perhaps TRBD1 (5 bases). There are 14 residues in the CDR3. Germline CDR1 SGDLS, CDR2 YYNGEE. The V gene lost 3 bases and the J gene lost 1 base, with 10 bases spanning the gap. The CDR3 reads CASSETARNTEAFF. The CDR3 nucleotides are TGTGCCAGCAGCGAGACAGCTAGGAACACTGAAGCTTTCTTT.

The rearrangement uses TRBV10-2 and TRBJ1-1; 9 bases agree with TRBD1. V trimming: 7 bases; J trimming: 3 bases; junction bases outside the gene matches: 3. CDR3 length: 13 residues. Germline CDR1 is WSHSY and CDR2 is SAAADI. The CDR3 DNA reads TGCGCCAGCACCCGGGACAGGGACACTGAAGCTTTCTTT. It translates to CASTRDRDTEAFF.

V usage is TRBV14 and J usage is TRBJ2-7; the match to TRBD2 covers 12 bases. Unmatched junction bases numbered 12, after V lost 2 bases and J lost 1 base. Germline V lookup: CDR1 SGHDN, CDR2 FVKESK. This CDR3 has 19 amino acids. The CDR3 DNA reads TGTGCCAGCAGCCAATTCAAGGGGACTAGCGGGTCTAGTTCCTACGAGCAGTACTTC. Protein: CASSQFKGTSGSSSYEQYF.

The CDR3 is CASSQGTIYNTEQYF. CDR3 nucleotide sequence: TGTGCCAGCAGCCAGGGGACTATTTACAACACCGAGCAGTACTTC. J is TRBJ2-7 and V is TRBV11-3; maybe TRBD2 (7 bases). Trimming took 5 bases from V and 6 from J, leaving 20 bases between them. Germline lookup yields CDR1 SGHNT and CDR2 YENEEA. This CDR3 is 15 amino acids long.

The chain joins TRBV11-2 to TRBJ1-2, with TRBD1 identical over 7 bases. Germline CDR1 SGHAT, CDR2 FQNNGV. V shed 1 base and J 0 bases; nucleotides not matched to a gene: 2. CDR3 length equals 15 residues. The CDR3 protein is CASSLGDRANYGYTF. The CDR3 DNA sequence: TGTGCCAGCAGCTTAGGTGACAGGGCTAACTATGGCTACACCTTC.

A note on this clone: A junction end diverges from the germline sequence, so it may reflect a read error. This rearrangement joins TRBV10-2 to TRBJ2-1, with TRBD2 identical over 8 bases. Germline CDR1 and CDR2: WSHSY and SAAADI. The CDR3 covers 15 residues. The CDR3 region has the DNA TGCGCCAGCACTGAGATGGCTAGCGGGTACAATGAGCAGTTCTTC. Translated, it gives CASTEMASGYNEQFF.

V is TRBV5-6 and J is TRBJ2-2; D is possibly TRBD2 (5 bases). Germline V gives CDR1 SGHDT, CDR2 YYEEEE. The CDR3 is made up of 14 amino acids. Trimming stripped 5 bases from V and 3 bases from J, with 11 bases between. The CDR3 coding sequence is TGTGCCAGCAGACCGGGGATCGACACCGGGGAGCTGTTTTTT. It encodes CASRPGIDTGELFF.

This chain uses TRBV28 with TRBJ1-5; tentatively, D is TRBD1 (6 bases). This CDR3 is 14 amino acids long. Germline V gives CDR1 MDHEN, CDR2 SYDVKM. With 7 bases removed from V and 5 bases from J, the gap between germline ends came to 15 bases. CDR3 in amino acids: CASNTYRVHQPQHF. CDR3 nucleotide sequence: TGTGCCAGCAATACGTACAGGGTACATCAGCCCCAGCATTTT.

The chain recombines TRBV7-2 with TRBJ2-7; TRBD2 matches 9 bases. V lost 5 bases and J lost 2; bases outside the gene matches: 7. The CDR3 runs 15 residues. In germline, CDR1 is SGHTA, CDR2 FQGNSA. The CDR3 here is CASSLRTSATYEQYF. Here the CDR3 DNA reads TGTGCCAGCAGCCTACGGACTAGCGCTACCTACGAGCAGTACTTC.

The V gene is TRBV11-2, the J gene TRBJ1-2; tentative D call: TRBD1 (6 bases). CDR1 and CDR2 from the germline V gene are SGHAT and FQNNGV. Trimming shortened V by 5 bases and J by 2 bases, and 12 bases separated the two germline ends. The CDR3 loop spans 14 amino acids. CDR3 protein: CASSAPGHNYGYTF. CDR3 in DNA: TGTGCCAGCAGCGCCCCGGGACACAACTATGGCTACACCTTC.

In DNA form, the CDR3 reads TGTGCCAGCAGCGGGAAACCTCTAGCGGGCTCCTCCTACGAGCAGTACTTC. Translated: CASSGKPLAGSSYEQYF. The chain uses TRBV28 and TRBJ2-7; TRBD2 agrees at 8 bases. This CDR3 region has 17 residues. Germline loops: CDR1 MDHEN, CDR2 SYDVKM. With V trimmed by 6 bases and J by 0 bases, 13 bases remained unmatched.

This chain uses TRBV27 with TRBJ2-5; 7 nucleotides line up with TRBD2. V trimming: 2 bases; J trimming: 1 base; junction bases outside the gene matches: 7. This CDR3 is 16 amino acids long. Germline-derived CDR1 and CDR2 are MNHEY and SMNVEV (reference sequence). CDR3 amino acids: CASSLEASGFQETQYF. The CDR3 nucleotides read TGTGCCAGCAGTTTAGAGGCTAGCGGATTCCAAGAGACCCAGTACTTC.